This T cell receptor beta chain was retrieved from a study of T cell responses to AZD1222 COVID-19 vaccine. Broader study findings: No repertoire was sampled before or during the peak T cell response, only after it.

Clones were read by immunoSEQ multiplex PCR, and TCRdb kept only the in-frame ones, dropping some. The sample lists around 110,000 clones, around 90% occurring once. The CDR3 is 15 amino acids. The germline V gene has CDR1 SGHNT and CDR2 YYREEE (reference sequence). The V end was cut by 4 bases, the J end by 8 bases, with 16 bases between. With regard to this clone: Its antigen remains unknown.

The material sequenced was peripheral blood, taken on day 0 of AZD1222 vaccination. This rearrangement joins TRBV5-4 to TRBJ1-6; tentatively, D is TRBD1 (5 bases). This TCR came from an adult in good health. This CDR3 reads CASSAGGEYDSPLHF. The CDR3 region has the DNA TGTGCCAGCAGCGCGGGGGGGGAGTACGATTCACCCCTCCACTTT.